These T cell receptor beta chains were read from a single sample in a study of cytomegalovirus exposure and HLA in healthy donors. Here immunoSEQ multiplex PCR was the method, and the copy in TCRdb shows in-frame clones only, minus some. This sample contains more than 40,000 clones. The sequencing sample was made of PBMCs. The origin of the receptors is a woman in her thirties or forties in good health and CMV-seronegative. Both conserved end residues are part of each CDR3. D genes are given only for firm matches.

cdr3_nt: TGTGCCAGCAGTTCCCGGGGAGGCGGGGGCAATGAGCAGTTCTTC
cdr3_aa: CASSSRGGGGNEQFF
j_call: TRBJ2-1
d_call: TRBD2
v_call: TRBV6-5

cdr3_nt: TGTGCCTGGCTAGACGAGGCCTATGGCTACACCTTC
cdr3_aa: CAWLDEAYGYTF
j_call: TRBJ1-2
d_call: .
v_call: TRBV30

cdr3_nt: TGTGCCTGGAGGCCCAGGGGGCAAGGTTACGAGCAGTACTTC
cdr3_aa: CAWRPRGQGYEQYF
j_call: TRBJ2-7
d_call: TRBD1
v_call: TRBV30

cdr3_nt: TGCGCCAGCAGCGCGGGACAGGGGGCGGTTGCCTATGGCTACACCTTC
cdr3_aa: CASSAGQGAVAYGYTF
j_call: TRBJ1-2
d_call: TRBD1
v_call: TRBV5-1

cdr3_nt: TGTGCCAGAAGCCGAACCTATATGTTACAGCCAACTAGCACAGATACGCAGTATTTT
cdr3_aa: CARSRTYMLQPTSTDTQYF
j_call: TRBJ2-3
d_call: .
v_call: TRBV5-3

cdr3_nt: TGTGCCAGCAGTTACTCGATTGTGGGAGCGAATGAGCAGTTCTTC
cdr3_aa: CASSYSIVGANEQFF
j_call: TRBJ2-1
d_call: .
v_call: TRBV6-5

cdr3_nt: TGTGCCAGCAGCAATCGGTTGGGACAGCTGAACACTGAAGCTTTCTTT
cdr3_aa: CASSNRLGQLNTEAFF
j_call: TRBJ1-1
d_call: .
v_call: TRBV21-1

cdr3_nt: TGTGCCAGCAGCCCGGGACTAGGTGGAGCCAATGAGCAGTTCTTC
cdr3_aa: CASSPGLGGANEQFF
j_call: TRBJ2-1
d_call: TRBD2
v_call: TRBV5-6

cdr3_nt: TGTGCCAGCAGCTTAGCGTCGGGGGGGACGCAGCCCCAGCATTTT
cdr3_aa: CASSLASGGTQPQHF
j_call: TRBJ1-5
d_call: .
v_call: TRBV7-8

cdr3_nt: TGTGCCAGTAGTAGAAGGACTGGGAAGGATCAGCCCCAGCATTTT
cdr3_aa: CASSRRTGKDQPQHF
j_call: TRBJ1-5
d_call: .
v_call: TRBV19

cdr3_nt: TGTGCCAGCAGCTCCGGCGGGGGCTCGGGCAATCAGCCCCAGCATTTT
cdr3_aa: CASSSGGGSGNQPQHF
j_call: TRBJ1-5
d_call: .
v_call: TRBV5-6

cdr3_nt: TGTGCCAGCAGCTTATGGGACAAGAATTCAGGGGCCAACGTCCTGACTTTC
cdr3_aa: CASSLWDKNSGANVLTF
j_call: TRBJ2-6
d_call: .
v_call: TRBV7-3

cdr3_nt: TGTGCCAGCAGTTTCTCAGGGGTTTTTCAGCCCCAGCATTTT
cdr3_aa: CASSFSGVFQPQHF
j_call: TRBJ1-5
d_call: .
v_call: TRBV27

cdr3_nt: TGCAGCGTTGATCCCCTGAACTATGGCTACACCTTC
cdr3_aa: CSVDPLNYGYTF
j_call: TRBJ1-2
d_call: .
v_call: TRBV29-1

cdr3_nt: TGTGCCAGCATCCAACAGAGCTACTACGAGCAGTACTTC
cdr3_aa: CASIQQSYYEQYF
j_call: TRBJ2-7
d_call: .
v_call: TRBV2

cdr3_nt: TGTGCCAGCAGTGTTAGGCGGGACAGTGAGCAGTTCTTC
cdr3_aa: CASSVRRDSEQFF
j_call: TRBJ2-1
d_call: .
v_call: TRBV6-1

cdr3_nt: TGTGCCAGCAGCGTAGGACCGGGGACAGGGGGTTACGAGCAGTACTTC
cdr3_aa: CASSVGPGTGGYEQYF
j_call: TRBJ2-7
d_call: TRBD1
v_call: TRBV9

cdr3_nt: TGTGCCAGCAGTTCGACAGCAGCAGGGACTGAAGCTTTCTTT
cdr3_aa: CASSSTAAGTEAFF
j_call: TRBJ1-1
d_call: .
v_call: TRBV6-1

cdr3_nt: TGCGCCAACGGGTTAGGGTATGGCGACAGGGGGGGAATAAGCAATCAGCCCCAGCATTTT
cdr3_aa: CANGLGYGDRGGISNQPQHF
j_call: TRBJ1-5
d_call: TRBD1
v_call: TRBV4-1

cdr3_nt: TGTGCCACCAGCAGGACAGCGGGGGGCGCCTACGAGCAGTACTTC
cdr3_aa: CATSRTAGGAYEQYF
j_call: TRBJ2-7
d_call: TRBD2
v_call: TRBV15

cdr3_nt: TGCAGCGTTGGGAGGTACAGGGGAATCCAGGATGGCTACACCTTC
cdr3_aa: CSVGRYRGIQDGYTF
j_call: TRBJ1-2
d_call: TRBD1
v_call: TRBV29-1

cdr3_nt: TGTGCCACCAGCAGGACAGATCTGAGTTCACCCCTACACTTT
cdr3_aa: CATSRTDLSSPLHF
j_call: TRBJ1-6
d_call: .
v_call: TRBV15

cdr3_nt: TGTGCCAGTAGTCCCCTTCCCGACAGGGGGAGAGATTATGGCTACACCTTC
cdr3_aa: CASSPLPDRGRDYGYTF
j_call: TRBJ1-2
d_call: TRBD1
v_call: TRBV19

cdr3_nt: TGTGCCAGCAGTGAACAGCGGGAGAAGCAGTACTTC
cdr3_aa: CASSEQREKQYF
j_call: TRBJ2-7
d_call: TRBD2
v_call: TRBV2

cdr3_nt: TGTGCCAGCTCACCAAACAGGGGGAGAGAGACCCAGTACTTC
cdr3_aa: CASSPNRGRETQYF
j_call: TRBJ2-5
d_call: TRBD1
v_call: TRBV18

cdr3_nt: TGTGCCTGGAGTGTAATCGGCGGCCACTACGAGCAGTACTTC
cdr3_aa: CAWSVIGGHYEQYF
j_call: TRBJ2-7
d_call: .
v_call: TRBV30

cdr3_nt: TGTGCCAGCAGTTACGAAGCGGGGGGGTACAATGAGCAGTTCTTC
cdr3_aa: CASSYEAGGYNEQFF
j_call: TRBJ2-1
d_call: TRBD2
v_call: TRBV6-5

cdr3_nt: TGTGCCAGCAGCTTAGATGGGACAGGGTATAATTCACCCCTCCACTTT
cdr3_aa: CASSLDGTGYNSPLHF
j_call: TRBJ1-6
d_call: TRBD1
v_call: TRBV11-2

cdr3_nt: TGTGCAAGTCGCTTAGTACAATCTAACAACAGTCCCAGGGACACCTTC
cdr3_aa: CASRLVQSNNSPRDTF
j_call: TRBJ1-2
d_call: .
v_call: TRBV12-2

cdr3_nt: TGCAGCGTGTCAAGAAACACGGACAGCCCCAGCTATGGCTACACCTTC
cdr3_aa: CSVSRNTDSPSYGYTF
j_call: TRBJ1-2
d_call: .
v_call: TRBV29-1

cdr3_nt: TGTGCCAGCAGCAAGACTGGGAATCAGCCCCAGCATTTT
cdr3_aa: CASSKTGNQPQHF
j_call: TRBJ1-5
d_call: .
v_call: TRBV7-9

cdr3_nt: TGTGCCATCAGTGAGCCGGGAGGGCAAGAGACCCAGTACTTC
cdr3_aa: CAISEPGGQETQYF
j_call: TRBJ2-5
d_call: TRBD2
v_call: TRBV10-3

cdr3_nt: TGCAGCGTGAAAGCGAATCGGCCTGAAGCTTTCTTT
cdr3_aa: CSVKANRPEAFF
j_call: TRBJ1-1
d_call: .
v_call: TRBV29-1

cdr3_nt: TGTGCCTGGAGTGTAGGAGGTAGCACAGATACGCAGTATTTT
cdr3_aa: CAWSVGGSTDTQYF
j_call: TRBJ2-3
d_call: .
v_call: TRBV30

cdr3_nt: TGTGCTAGCAGCGCCGGGACAGGGGAGACCCAGTACTTC
cdr3_aa: CASSAGTGETQYF
j_call: TRBJ2-5
d_call: TRBD1
v_call: TRBV7-7

cdr3_nt: TGTGCCAGCAGCCACTGGGGACAGGGGATGGGCGAGCAGTACTTC
cdr3_aa: CASSHWGQGMGEQYF
j_call: TRBJ2-7
d_call: TRBD1
v_call: TRBV11-2

cdr3_nt: TGCGCCAGCAGCTTGGAGGGCGGGACCTACGAGCAGTACTTC
cdr3_aa: CASSLEGGTYEQYF
j_call: TRBJ2-7
d_call: .
v_call: TRBV5-1

cdr3_nt: TGTGCCAGCACGCAAAAGGGAGGTAAATACAATGAGCAGTTCTTC
cdr3_aa: CASTQKGGKYNEQFF
j_call: TRBJ2-1
d_call: .
v_call: TRBV19

cdr3_nt: TGTGCCAGCAGTGGTATTTGGAATAGCGGGGGTTCCGGGGAGCTGTTTTTT
cdr3_aa: CASSGIWNSGGSGELFF
j_call: TRBJ2-2
d_call: TRBD2
v_call: TRBV6-1